This record looks at one TCR beta chain sequence and its context. The antigen is undetermined. Genomic DNA, the template, was used for profiling of the TCR beta VDJ and CDR3. TCRdb re-called the reads through MiXCR, storing one row per CDR3 protein. The top ten hold around 9.7% of the sample, which has around 170,000 distinct CDR3 sequences, around half seen once. V shed 4 bases and J shed 2 bases, with 9 bases lying between them. Germline loops: CDR1 DFQATT, CDR2 SNEGSKA (reference sequence). The CDR3 has 12 amino acids. The sample is drawn from a study of CD8+CD57+ T cells in acquired aplastic anemia. Study conclusions and caveats: Patients and controls shared fewer than 30 CD8+ CDR3 sequences.

Before being chosen for sequencing, patients had shown CD8+CD57+ cell expansion by flow cytometry. Source material: sorted CD4+, CD8+, or CD8+CD57+ T cells (not recorded which) from PBMCs. The clonotype comes from a human donor with aplastic anemia. V usage is TRBV20-1 and J usage is TRBJ2-7; D is perhaps TRBD2 (6 bases). CDR3 nucleotides: TGCAGTGCTATATGGGGGGCCTACGAGCAGTACTTC. It encodes CSAIWGAYEQYF.